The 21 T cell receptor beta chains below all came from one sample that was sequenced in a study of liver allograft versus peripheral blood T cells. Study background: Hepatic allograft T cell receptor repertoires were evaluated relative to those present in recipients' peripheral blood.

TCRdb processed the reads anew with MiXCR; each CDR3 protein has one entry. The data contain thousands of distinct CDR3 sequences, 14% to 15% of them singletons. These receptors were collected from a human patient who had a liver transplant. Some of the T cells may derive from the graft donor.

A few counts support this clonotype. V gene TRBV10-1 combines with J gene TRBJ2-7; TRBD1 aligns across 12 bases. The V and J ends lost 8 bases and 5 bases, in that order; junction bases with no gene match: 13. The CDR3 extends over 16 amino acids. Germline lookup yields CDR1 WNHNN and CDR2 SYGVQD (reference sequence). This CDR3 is CASHRDRGRTNHEQYF. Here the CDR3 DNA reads TGCGCCAGCCACCGGGACAGGGGGCGAACTAACCACGAGCAGTACTTC.

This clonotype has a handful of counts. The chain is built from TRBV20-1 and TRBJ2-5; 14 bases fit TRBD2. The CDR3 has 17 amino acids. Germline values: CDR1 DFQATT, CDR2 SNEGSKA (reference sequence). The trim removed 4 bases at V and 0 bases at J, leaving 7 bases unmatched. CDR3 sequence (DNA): TGCAGTGCTAATGACGGACTAGCGGGAGGTTACCAAGAGACCCAGTACTTC. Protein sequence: CSANDGLAGGYQETQYF.

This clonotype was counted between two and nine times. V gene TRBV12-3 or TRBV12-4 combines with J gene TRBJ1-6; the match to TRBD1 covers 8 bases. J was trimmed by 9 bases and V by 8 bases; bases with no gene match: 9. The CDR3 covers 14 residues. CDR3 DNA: TGTGCCAGCGGGTCAGGGGGCCCGGTTTCACCCCTCCACTTT. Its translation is CASGSGGPVSPLHF.

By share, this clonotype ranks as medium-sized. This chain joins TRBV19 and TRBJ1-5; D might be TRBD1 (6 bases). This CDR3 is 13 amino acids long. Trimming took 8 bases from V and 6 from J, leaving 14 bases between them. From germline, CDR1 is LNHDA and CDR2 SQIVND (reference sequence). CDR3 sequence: CASGKGGGQPQHF. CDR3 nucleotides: TGTGCCAGTGGGAAGGGGGGCGGTCAGCCCCAGCATTTT. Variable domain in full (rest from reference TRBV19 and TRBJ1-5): DGGITQSPKYLFRKEGQNVTLSCEQNLNHDAMYWYRQDPGQGLRLIYYSQIVNDFQKGDIAEGYSVSREKKESFPLTVTSAQKNPTAFYLCASGKGGGQPQHFGDGTRLSIL.

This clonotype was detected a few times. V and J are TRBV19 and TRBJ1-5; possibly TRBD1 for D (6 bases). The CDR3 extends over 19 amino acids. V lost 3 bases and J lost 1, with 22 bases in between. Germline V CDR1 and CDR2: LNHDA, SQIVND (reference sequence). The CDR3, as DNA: TGTGCCAGTAGTATGTCGACAGGACTCGGGTATAGGAGCAATCAGCCCCAGCATTTT. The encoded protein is CASSMSTGLGYRSNQPQHF. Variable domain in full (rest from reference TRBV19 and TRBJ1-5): DGGITQSPKYLFRKEGQNVTLSCEQNLNHDAMYWYRQDPGQGLRLIYYSQIVNDFQKGDIAEGYSVSREKKESFPLTVTSAQKNPTAFYLCASSMSTGLGYRSNQPQHFGDGTRLSIL.

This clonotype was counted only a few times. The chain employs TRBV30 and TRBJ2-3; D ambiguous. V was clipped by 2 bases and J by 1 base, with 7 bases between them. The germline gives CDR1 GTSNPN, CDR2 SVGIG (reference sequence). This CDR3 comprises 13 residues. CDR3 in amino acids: CAWSSFGTDTQYF. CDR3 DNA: TGTGCCTGGAGTTCCTTCGGCACAGATACGCAGTATTTT.

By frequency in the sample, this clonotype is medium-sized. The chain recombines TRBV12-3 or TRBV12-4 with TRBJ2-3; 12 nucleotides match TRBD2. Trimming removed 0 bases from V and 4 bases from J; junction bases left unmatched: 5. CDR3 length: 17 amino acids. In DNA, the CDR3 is TGTGCCAGCAGTTTAGCCCTGACTAGCGGGAGACCAGATACGCAGTATTTT. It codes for CASSLALTSGRPDTQYF.

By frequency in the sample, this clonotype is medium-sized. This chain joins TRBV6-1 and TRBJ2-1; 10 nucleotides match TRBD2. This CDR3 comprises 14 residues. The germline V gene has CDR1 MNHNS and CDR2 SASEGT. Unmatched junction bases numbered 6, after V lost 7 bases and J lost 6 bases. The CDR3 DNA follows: TGTGCCAGCACCAAGCGGGAGGGCCGCAATGAGCAGTTCTTC. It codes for CASTKREGRNEQFF.

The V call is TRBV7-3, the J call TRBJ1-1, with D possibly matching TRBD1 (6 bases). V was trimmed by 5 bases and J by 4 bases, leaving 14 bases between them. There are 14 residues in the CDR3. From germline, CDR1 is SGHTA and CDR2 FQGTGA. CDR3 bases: TGTGCCAGCAGCCAGGGGTCTAGTGGCACTGAAGCTTTCTTT. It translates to CASSQGSSGTEAFF.

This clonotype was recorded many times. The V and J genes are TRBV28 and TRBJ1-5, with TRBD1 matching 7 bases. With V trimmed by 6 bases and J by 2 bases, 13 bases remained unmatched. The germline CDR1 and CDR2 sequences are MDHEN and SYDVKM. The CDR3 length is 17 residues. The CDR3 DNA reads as TGTGCCAGCAGGCTGCGATACAGGGGAGTTCGCAATCAGCCCCAGCATTTT. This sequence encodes CASRLRYRGVRNQPQHF.

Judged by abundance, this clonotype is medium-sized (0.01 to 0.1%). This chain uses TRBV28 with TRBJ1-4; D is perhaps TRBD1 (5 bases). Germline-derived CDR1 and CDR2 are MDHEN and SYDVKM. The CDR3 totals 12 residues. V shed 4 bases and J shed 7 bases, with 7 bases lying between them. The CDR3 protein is CASSYTGEKLFF. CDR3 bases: TGTGCCAGCAGTTACACAGGTGAAAAACTGTTTTTT.

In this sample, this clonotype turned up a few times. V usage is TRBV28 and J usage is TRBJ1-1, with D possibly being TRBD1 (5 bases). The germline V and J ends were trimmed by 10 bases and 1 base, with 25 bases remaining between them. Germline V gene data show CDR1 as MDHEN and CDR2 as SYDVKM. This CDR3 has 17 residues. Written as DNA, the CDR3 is TGTGCCACCACCGGCATGTTGCTTGTGGGGGGGAACACTGAAGCTTTCTTT. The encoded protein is CATTGMLLVGGNTEAFF. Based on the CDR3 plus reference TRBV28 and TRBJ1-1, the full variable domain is DVKVTQSSRYLVKRTGEKVFLECVQDMDHENMFWYRQDPGLGLRLIYFSYDVKMKEKGDIPEGYSVSREKKERFSLILESASTNQTSMYLCATTGMLLVGGNTEAFFGQGTRLTVV.

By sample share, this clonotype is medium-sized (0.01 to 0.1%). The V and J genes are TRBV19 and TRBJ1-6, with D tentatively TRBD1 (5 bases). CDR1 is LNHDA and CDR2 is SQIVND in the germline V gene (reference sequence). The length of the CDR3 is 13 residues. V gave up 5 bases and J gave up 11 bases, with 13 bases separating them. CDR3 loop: CASSLQGAPPLHF. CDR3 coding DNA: TGTGCCAGTAGTTTACAAGGGGCGCCACCCCTCCACTTT.

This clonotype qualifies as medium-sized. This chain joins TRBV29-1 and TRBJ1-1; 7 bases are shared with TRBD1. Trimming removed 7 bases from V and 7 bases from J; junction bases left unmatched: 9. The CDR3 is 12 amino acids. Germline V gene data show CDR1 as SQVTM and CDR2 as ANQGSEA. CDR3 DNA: TGCAGCGCCAAGACAGGGATCGGTGAAGCTTTCTTT. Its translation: CSAKTGIGEAFF. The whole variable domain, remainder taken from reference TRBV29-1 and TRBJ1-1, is SAVISQKPSRDICQRGTSLTIQCQVDSQVTMMFWYRQQPGQSLTLIATANQGSEATYESGFVIDKFPISRPNLTFSTLTVSNMSPEDSSIYLCSAKTGIGEAFFGQGTRLTVV.

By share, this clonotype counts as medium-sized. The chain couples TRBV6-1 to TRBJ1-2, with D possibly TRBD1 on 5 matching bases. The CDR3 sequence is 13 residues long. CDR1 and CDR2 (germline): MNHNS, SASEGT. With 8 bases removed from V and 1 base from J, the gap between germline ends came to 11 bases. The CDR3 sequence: CASQGQLNYGYTF. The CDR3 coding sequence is TGTGCCAGCCAGGGCCAGCTTAACTATGGCTACACCTTC.

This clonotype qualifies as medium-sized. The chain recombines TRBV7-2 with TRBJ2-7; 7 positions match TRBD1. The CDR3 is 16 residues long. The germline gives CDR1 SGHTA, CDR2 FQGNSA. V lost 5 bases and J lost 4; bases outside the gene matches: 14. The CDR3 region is CASSPGWTGAIYEQYF. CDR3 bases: TGTGCCAGCAGCCCAGGGTGGACAGGAGCAATATACGAGCAGTACTTC.

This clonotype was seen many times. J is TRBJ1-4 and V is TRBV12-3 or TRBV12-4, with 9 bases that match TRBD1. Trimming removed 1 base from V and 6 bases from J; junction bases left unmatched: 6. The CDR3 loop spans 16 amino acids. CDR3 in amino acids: CASSLGFGTGHEKLFF. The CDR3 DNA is TGTGCCAGCAGTTTAGGGTTCGGGACAGGGCATGAAAAACTGTTTTTT.

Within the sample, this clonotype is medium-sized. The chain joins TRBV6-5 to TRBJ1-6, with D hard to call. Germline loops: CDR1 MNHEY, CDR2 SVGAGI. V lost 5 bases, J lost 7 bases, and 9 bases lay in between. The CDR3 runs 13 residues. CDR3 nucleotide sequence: TGTGCCAGCAGTAGAGGTCGAAATTCACCCCTCCACTTT. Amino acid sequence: CASSRGRNSPLHF.

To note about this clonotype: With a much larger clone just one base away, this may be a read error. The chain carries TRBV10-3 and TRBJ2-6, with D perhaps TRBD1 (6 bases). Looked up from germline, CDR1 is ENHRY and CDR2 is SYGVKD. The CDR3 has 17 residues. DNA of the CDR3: TGTGCCAGCAGTGAATGGACACTGGGGGCTGGGACCAACGTCCTGACTTTC. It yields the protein CASSEWTLGAGTNVLTF.

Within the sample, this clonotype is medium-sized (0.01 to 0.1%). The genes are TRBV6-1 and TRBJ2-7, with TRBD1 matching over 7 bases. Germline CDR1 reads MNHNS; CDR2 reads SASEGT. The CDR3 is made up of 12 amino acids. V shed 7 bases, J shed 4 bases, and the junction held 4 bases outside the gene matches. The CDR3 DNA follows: TGTGCCAGCACAGGGACAGTGTACGAGCAGTACTTC. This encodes CASTGTVYEQYF.

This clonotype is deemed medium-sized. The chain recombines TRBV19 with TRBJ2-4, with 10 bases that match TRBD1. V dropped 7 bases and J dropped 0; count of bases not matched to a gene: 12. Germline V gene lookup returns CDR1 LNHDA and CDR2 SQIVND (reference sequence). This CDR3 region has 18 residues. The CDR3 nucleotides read TGTGCCAGTACCAGAAAGACAGGGGGCTTCATAGCCAAAAACATTCAGTACTTC. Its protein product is CASTRKTGGFIAKNIQYF.